Listed below are T cell receptor beta chains from one sample, sequenced in a study of blood T cell repertoires in COVID-19. Assay used: immunoSEQ multiplex PCR; TCRdb lists only in-frame clones, some missing. This sample has about 90,000 clones; approximately 90% occur once, and the top ten carry about 1.8%. Sequencing was performed on peripheral blood. Receptors originate from a human donor with active COVID-19. The donor label of this sample is uncertain. CDR3s include the opening cysteine and the closing phenylalanine or tryptophan. A D gene is named only where the DNA matches it firmly. A clone size is listed for some rows: how often the clone was seen (once, few, many), or a class if it is expanded.

v_gene	abundance	d_gene	j_gene	CDR3nt	CDR3aa
TRBV28	NA	TRBD2	TRBJ2-7	TGTGCCAGCAAAGGGACTACCTACGAGCAGTACTTC	CASKGTTYEQYF
TRBV6-5	NA	NA	TRBJ2-2	TGTGCCAGCAACCTAGCCGAGACCGGGGAGCTGTTTTTT	CASNLAETGELFF
TRBV5-1	NA	NA	TRBJ2-1	TGCGCCAGCAGCTTGGGGACTACCTACAATGAGCAGTTCTTC	CASSLGTTYNEQFF
TRBV25-1	NA	TRBD2	TRBJ2-5	TGTGCCAGCAGTGAAGGACTAGCGGGGTATCAAGAGACCCAGTACTTC	CASSEGLAGYQETQYF
TRBV25-1	NA	NA	TRBJ1-2	TGTGCCAGCAGTGAAGCGACAAAAGGAGGCTACACCTTC	CASSEATKGGYTF
TRBV5-1	NA	TRBD1	TRBJ1-2	TGCGCCAGCAGCTTGACAGGGGTAACTAACTATGGCTACACCTTC	CASSLTGVTNYGYTF
TRBV19	NA	NA	TRBJ1-6	TGTGCCAGTAGTATTGTCCGCCCCAACGGGAATTCACCCCTCCACTTT	CASSIVRPNGNSPLHF
TRBV3-1/TRBV3-2	NA	NA	TRBJ2-7	TGTGCCAGCAGCCAAGCCCCAGGTACCTACGAGCAGTACTTC	CASSQAPGTYEQYF
TRBV10-3	once	NA	TRBJ2-7	TGTGCCACGACAAATCGACAGGCGGGCTACGAGCAGTACTTC	CATTNRQAGYEQYF
TRBV4-3	once	TRBD1	TRBJ2-7	TGCGCCAGCAGCCAAGTTCCTGGACAGGGGACCGAGCAGTACTTC	CASSQVPGQGTEQYF
TRBV6-1	NA	NA	TRBJ1-2	TGTGCCAGCAGTGACAGGGGATTGAACTATGGCTACACCTTC	CASSDRGLNYGYTF
TRBV3-1/TRBV3-2	NA	TRBD2	TRBJ2-3	TGTGCCAGCAGCCCAACGACTAGCGGGGAGGTAGATACGCAGTATTTT	CASSPTTSGEVDTQYF
TRBV11-2	NA	TRBD1	TRBJ1-2	TGTGCCAGCAGCTTAGTATTACAGGGGTATGGCTACACCTTC	CASSLVLQGYGYTF
TRBV29-1	NA	NA	TRBJ2-4	TGCAGCGTCCGTTCAGGGTTAACGAACATTCAGTACTTC	CSVRSGLTNIQYF
TRBV28	NA	TRBD1	TRBJ1-5	TGTGCCAGCAGTTCCATGGGACAGGGGCGAAATCAGCCCCAGCATTTT	CASSSMGQGRNQPQHF
TRBV6-6	few	NA	TRBJ1-2	TGTGCCAGCAGCCCCAACGGGGAGGATGGCTACACCTTC	CASSPNGEDGYTF
TRBV14	NA	NA	TRBJ1-1	TGTGCCAGCAGCCTGCCGGGGGCTGAAGCTTTCTTT	CASSLPGAEAFF